This is a list of T cell receptor beta chains from one sample in a study of PD-1 blockade in classical Hodgkin lymphoma. TCRdb's table, derived via immunoSEQ multiplex PCR, lists solely in-frame clones and lacks some. In the table there are roughly 32,000 clones, 82% of which are singletons. This specimen consisted of peripheral blood mononuclear cells (PBMCs), obtained at baseline. The receptors stem from a human donor with classical Hodgkin lymphoma. The CDR3 runs from the conserved cysteine through the conserved F or W.

TRBV18,TRBJ2-1,CASSSTTSGGAGVYNEQFF
TRBV4-3,TRBJ2-1,CASSQLTGLAYNEQFF
TRBV27,TRBJ1-1,CASSYRGSRIAFF
TRBV6-6,TRBJ2-4,CASSLGFENIQYF
TRBV6-5,TRBJ1-2,CASSYSGVFYGYTF
TRBV7-7,TRBJ2-5,CASSPTGIYQETQYF
TRBV4-1,TRBJ2-1,CASSRDRVIAGPFNEQFF
TRBV5-1,TRBJ2-1,CASSLQQADSYNEQFF
TRBV5-8,TRBJ2-6,CASSLDRLGDSGANVLTF
TRBV6-5,TRBJ1-1,CASSYEGMNTEAFF
TRBV5-1,TRBJ1-6,CASSFSGNNSPLHF
TRBV19,TRBJ1-2,CASSREEGANYGYTF
TRBV30,TRBJ1-5,CAWSFGGASNQPQHF
TRBV20-1,TRBJ2-1,CSAPIFGEQFF
TRBV28,TRBJ2-2,CATISTGIYTGELFF
TRBV7-2,TRBJ1-2,CASSLEQGGGYTF
TRBV7-9,TRBJ2-4,CASRGRLNIQYF
TRBV7-9,TRBJ1-2,CASSFEPGTARGYTF
TRBV5-1,TRBJ2-1,CASSLAPHNEQFF
TRBV4-2,TRBJ1-2,CASSQGHQLDGYTF
TRBV18,TRBJ2-3,CASSPTSGVEDTQYF
TRBV5-1,TRBJ1-6,CASSLNPGTGNSPLHF
TRBV5-1,TRBJ2-7,CASSVQTPAEQYF
TRBV7-6,TRBJ2-7,CASSLAREQYF
TRBV11-3,TRBJ2-5,CASSLELAGTQETQYF
TRBV30,TRBJ1-3,CAWSLGSGNTIYF
TRBV27,TRBJ2-7,CASGRISYEQYF
TRBV6-1,TRBJ1-4,CASSEGGSNEKLFF
TRBV6-6,TRBJ2-7,CASSYDAAYEQYF
TRBV7-8,TRBJ1-3,CASSGGQGNTIYF
TRBV6-6,TRBJ1-1,CASRRADEAFF
TRBV19,TRBJ2-7,CASRAVSGEQYF
TRBV28,TRBJ1-6,CASTSVGRGSPLHF
TRBV4-2,TRBJ2-2,CASSQDPGKDTGELFF
TRBV6-5,TRBJ2-5,CASSYSPGETQYF
TRBV7-3,TRBJ2-3,CASSLNGGARSTQYF
TRBV7-9,TRBJ1-2,CASSSFVGEGYTF
TRBV9,TRBJ2-7,CASSPRAGALPSYEQYF
TRBV18,TRBJ2-7,CASSPRTETYEQYF
TRBV7-2,TRBJ2-3,CASSLGLSAVTDTQYF
TRBV7-8,TRBJ2-3,CASSIRGGQGDTQYF